These 20 T cell receptor beta chains came from one sample sequenced in a study of CD8+CD57+ T cells in acquired aplastic anemia. The use of genomic DNA as template underpinned the TCR beta VDJ and CDR3 profiling. MiXCR, applied by TCRdb to the reads, yields one record per CDR3 protein. The sample consists of 150,000 to 200,000 distinct CDR3 sequences, about 48% of them appearing once. Input material: sorted CD4+, CD8+, or CD8+CD57+ T cells (not recorded which) from PBMCs. These receptors all stem from a human donor in good health.

Only one count was recorded for this clonotype. This chain joins TRBV4-1 and TRBJ1-2; D uncertain. The germline gives CDR1 MGHRA, CDR2 YSYEKL. V lost 6 bases, J lost 5 bases, and 19 bases lay in between. CDR3 length: 15 amino acids. In nucleotides, the CDR3 is TGCGCCAGCAGTCAACTTACAGAGGGTCTTTATGGCTACACCTTC. It codes for CASSQLTEGLYGYTF.

Only a few counts were recorded for this clonotype. The gene calls are TRBV12-3 or TRBV12-4 and TRBJ1-5; 7 bases match TRBD1. This CDR3 spans 20 amino acids. The J segment lost 3 bases and the V segment lost 4 bases, leaving 21 bases of the junction unmatched. The CDR3 DNA reads TGTGCCAGCAGTTCCGAACAGGGGTTTGGGGCTATAATCACCAATCAGCCCCAGCATTTT. It yields the protein CASSSEQGFGAIITNQPQHF.

This chain connects TRBV19 to TRBJ2-3, with a possible D match to TRBD1 (6 bases). With 6 bases removed from V and 6 bases from J, the gap between germline ends came to 19 bases. The CDR3 has 15 residues. CDR1 is LNHDA and CDR2 is SQIVND in the germline V gene (reference sequence). CDR3 coding DNA: TGTGCCAGTAGCGATGGGACCCGTACAGGGGATACGCAGTATTTT. It specifies CASSDGTRTGDTQYF. Supplemented by reference TRBV19 and TRBJ2-3, the full variable domain reads DGGITQSPKYLFRKEGQNVTLSCEQNLNHDAMYWYRQDPGQGLRLIYYSQIVNDFQKGDIAEGYSVSREKKESFPLTVTSAQKNPTAFYLCASSDGTRTGDTQYFGPGTRLTVL.

The chain recombines TRBV4-1 with TRBJ2-7; no definite D call. With 4 bases removed from V and 4 bases from J, the gap between germline ends came to 8 bases. This CDR3 contains 12 residues. Germline values: CDR1 MGHRA, CDR2 YSYEKL. For the CDR3, the DNA is TGCGCCAGCAGCCGAGTGGGATACGAGCAGTACTTC. Translating it yields CASSRVGYEQYF.

The chain uses TRBV20-1 and TRBJ2-7; 7 positions agree with TRBD1. Germline V CDR1 and CDR2: DFQATT, SNEGSKA (reference sequence). The CDR3 contains 13 residues. V lost 1 base to trimming and J lost 1 base; unmatched junction nucleotides: 1. The CDR3 region has the DNA TGCAGTGCTAGAGGGGACAGTTCCTACGAGCAGTACTTC. Amino acid sequence: CSARGDSSYEQYF.

This clonotype was observed a few times. The rearrangement joins TRBV24-1 to TRBJ1-6; a possible D gene is TRBD1 (5 bases). Germline CDR1 reads KGHDR; CDR2 reads SFDVKD. V lost 2 bases, J lost 6 bases, and 13 bases lay in between. The CDR3 length is 16 residues. The CDR3 loop is CATSDSWQGSNSPLHF. In nucleotides, the CDR3 is TGTGCCACCAGTGATTCCTGGCAGGGTAGTAATTCACCCCTCCACTTT.

This clonotype has more than one count but fewer than ten. This chain links TRBV10-3 with TRBJ1-2; 7 bases are a match to TRBD1. The length of the CDR3 is 14 residues. The V and J ends lost 4 bases and 3 bases, in that order; junction bases with no gene match: 5. Germline V gene data show CDR1 as ENHRY and CDR2 as SYGVKD. The CDR3 nucleotides are TGTGCCATCAGTGGGACAGGACAAGACTATGGCTACACCTTC. Translated, it gives CAISGTGQDYGYTF.

The rearrangement joins TRBV11-2 to TRBJ2-2; possible D gene TRBD2, 5 bases. Trimming stripped 1 base from V and 4 bases from J, with 19 bases between. CDR3 length: 18 residues. Germline V CDR1 and CDR2: SGHAT, FQNNGV. CDR3 coding DNA: TGTGCCAGCAGCTTAGTCTATGCGGACGCTGGGAGCACCGGGGAGCTGTTTTTT. It translates to CASSLVYADAGSTGELFF.

Note on this clonotype: Germline is not matched at one junction end, which may reflect a read error. V is TRBV6-2 or TRBV6-3 and J is TRBJ1-2; D call uncertain. The germline V gene encodes CDR1 MNHEY and CDR2 SVGEGT. This CDR3 region has 15 residues. Written as DNA, the CDR3 is TGTGCCAGCAGTTACTGGGGTGGACCGCTCCTTGAGGCGGTTTTC. Encoded protein: CASSYWGGPLLEAVF.

A word on this clonotype: Mismatch with germline at one junction end may stem from a read error. The chain is built from TRBV20-1 and TRBJ2-7, with 11 bases identical to TRBD1. Germline CDR1 and CDR2: DFQATT and SNEGSKA (reference sequence). The length of the CDR3 is 10 residues. CDR3 loop: CGTGGFEQYF. Written as DNA, the CDR3 is TGTGGGACAGGGGGATTCGAGCAGTACTTC.

The rearrangement uses TRBV12-3 or TRBV12-4 and TRBJ2-3; D ambiguous. V was pared by 7 bases and J by 1 base, with 12 bases between. This CDR3 spans 14 amino acids. The CDR3: CASTSMAGTDTQYF. CDR3 DNA: TGTGCCAGCACCTCTATGGCAGGCACAGATACGCAGTATTTT.

A remark on this clonotype: An end of the junction does not agree with germline; a read error may underlie this. The genes are TRBV29-1 and TRBJ2-3; 8 bases line up with TRBD2. Germline V gene data show CDR1 as SQVTM and CDR2 as ANQGSEA. The CDR3 is 17 amino acids. The CDR3 nucleotides read TGCAGCGTTGAAGGAGTAGCGGGACTAGTAGGCACAGGTACGCAGTATTTT. Its translation: CSVEGVAGLVGTGTQYF.

This chain links TRBV19 with TRBJ1-5, with D perhaps TRBD1 (6 bases). The CDR3 is 16 amino acids. Germline V lookup: CDR1 LNHDA, CDR2 SQIVND (reference sequence). The ends were cut back, 5 bases at V and 4 bases at J, with 18 bases in the middle. Here the CDR3 reads CASSGWDGQKNQPQHF. The CDR3 DNA follows: TGTGCCAGTAGTGGATGGGACGGACAGAAGAATCAGCCCCAGCATTTT.

In this sample, this clonotype turned up many times. The V and J genes are TRBV7-2 and TRBJ2-1, with TRBD1 as a possible D gene (5 bases). CDR1 SGHTA and CDR2 FQGNSA come from the germline V gene. The ends were cut back, 0 bases at V and 2 bases at J, with 8 bases in the middle. The CDR3 contains 15 residues. The CDR3, as DNA: TGTGCCAGCAGCTTAGCAGGGGCCACCTACAATGAGCAGTTCTTC. Translating it yields CASSLAGATYNEQFF.

The rearrangement uses TRBV28 and TRBJ2-7; D might be TRBD1 (5 bases). CDR1 MDHEN and CDR2 SYDVKM come from the germline V gene. The CDR3 is made up of 13 amino acids. The V and J ends lost 8 bases and 2 bases respectively, with 13 bases between them. The CDR3 nucleotides read TGTGCCAGCGGAAAACAGGAACCCTACGAGCAGTACTTC. Its translation: CASGKQEPYEQYF.

Ten or more counts support this clonotype. At one end, the junction sequence differs from germline, possibly due to a read error. This chain uses TRBV7-2 with TRBJ2-1, with 7 bases that match TRBD2. The germline CDR1 and CDR2 sequences are SGHTA and FQGNSA. CDR3 length equals 15 residues. The CDR3 nucleotides are TGTGCCAGCAGCGTAGCTAGCGGTTCTTGGAATGAGCAGTTCTTC. Protein sequence: CASSVASGSWNEQFF. Variable domain in full (rest from reference TRBV7-2 and TRBJ2-1): GAGVSQSPSNKVTEKGKDVELRCDPISGHTALYWYRQSLGQGLEFLIYFQGNSAPDKSGLPSDRFSAERTGGSVSTLTIQRTQQEDSAVYLCASSVASGSWNEQFFGPGTRLTVL.

In this sample, this clonotype turned up many times. V and J are TRBV7-2 and TRBJ1-1; D not certain. Germline V gene lookup returns CDR1 SGHTA and CDR2 FQGNSA. CDR3 size: 13 residues. V gave up 4 bases and J gave up 1 base, with 7 bases separating them. CDR3 sequence reads: CASSSGRNTEAFF. The CDR3 DNA reads as TGTGCCAGCAGCTCCGGACGGAACACTGAAGCTTTCTTT.

Ten or more counts support this clonotype. This chain joins TRBV2 and TRBJ2-5, with D hard to call. Germline assignment: CDR1 SNHLY and CDR2 FYNNEI. The CDR3 extends over 13 amino acids. V shed 4 bases and J shed 2 bases, with 8 bases lying between them. The CDR3 nucleotides are TGTGCCAGCAGTGCTATAGATCAAGAGACCCAGTACTTC. Its translation: CASSAIDQETQYF.

The chain joins TRBV5-1 to TRBJ2-1; unclear D gene. CDR1 and CDR2 (germline): SGHRS, YFSETQ. CDR3 length: 14 residues. V was trimmed by 5 bases and J by 7 bases, leaving 16 bases between them. CDR3 protein: CASRAASLTNEQFF. CDR3 DNA sequence: TGCGCCAGCAGGGCAGCGTCACTTACGAATGAGCAGTTCTTC.

The chain combines TRBV7-9 with TRBJ1-1; D remains unclear. Trimming took 5 bases from V and 8 from J, leaving 12 bases between them. This CDR3 is 12 amino acids long. Per the germline V gene, CDR1 is SEHNR and CDR2 is FQNEAQ (reference sequence). CDR3 sequence: CASSTSAPEAFF. DNA for the CDR3: TGTGCCAGCAGCACCAGCGCCCCGGAAGCTTTCTTT.